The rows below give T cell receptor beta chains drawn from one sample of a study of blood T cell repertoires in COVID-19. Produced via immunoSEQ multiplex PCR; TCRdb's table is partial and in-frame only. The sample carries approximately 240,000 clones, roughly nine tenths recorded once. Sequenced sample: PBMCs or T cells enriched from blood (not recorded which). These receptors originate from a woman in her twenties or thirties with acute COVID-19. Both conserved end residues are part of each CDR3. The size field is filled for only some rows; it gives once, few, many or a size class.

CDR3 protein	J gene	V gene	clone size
CASSFQDSSTDTQYF	TRBJ2-3	TRBV11-2	.
CASRRTGEKLFF	TRBJ1-4	TRBV7-9	few
CASSTHREPESPLHF	TRBJ1-6	TRBV25-1	.
CASSKGTFDEQFF	TRBJ2-1	TRBV19	.
CASERTGYNEQFF	TRBJ2-1	TRBV12-3/TRBV12-4	.
CASSFSIGGTRLNEQFF	TRBJ2-1	TRBV7-9	.
CASSLGGQFSYEQYF	TRBJ2-7	TRBV7-2	.
CASSLGLNTGELFF	TRBJ2-2	TRBV28	.
CASSTGDTSSYNEQFF	TRBJ2-1	TRBV19	.
CAISEQGTTSYNEQFF	TRBJ2-1	TRBV10-3	.
CASSQLRGLAGENEQFF	TRBJ2-1	TRBV4-3	.
CASSSGGGASGALYNEQFF	TRBJ2-1	TRBV11-3	.
CASSNPGSLSGRGYNEQFF	TRBJ2-1	TRBV19	.
CASSDTPSSYNEQFF	TRBJ2-1	TRBV28	.
CAWSVPGTVSSYNEQFF	TRBJ2-1	TRBV30	.
CATSRDLTSGTYEQYF	TRBJ2-7	TRBV15	.
CASSQDGTGEEKLFF	TRBJ1-4	TRBV9	few
CASSKSLVSTPGDTQYF	TRBJ2-3	TRBV5-1	.
CASSFAEAYEQYF	TRBJ2-7	TRBV7-2	.
CASSRNSGVNEQFF	TRBJ2-1	TRBV3-1/TRBV3-2	.
CASSERAGLADTQYF	TRBJ2-3	TRBV6-1	.
CATSRDGNGQAKAFF	TRBJ1-1	TRBV15	.
CASRRATDGTPTKQYF	TRBJ2-7	TRBV12-2	.
CASSPGTSGTNEQFF	TRBJ2-1	TRBV5-1	.
CATSFRGIVGGELFF	TRBJ2-2	TRBV10-3	.
CASSFLAGSQETQYF	TRBJ2-5	TRBV5-6	once
CASSSGGSSYNSPLHF	TRBJ1-6	TRBV9	.
CASSPRESGTGFSPLHF	TRBJ1-6	TRBV18	.